This T cell receptor beta chain was sequenced during a study of neurological immune-mediated disorders. Every sequencing run generated over 160 million TCR-beta sequences from 15-18 subjects. TCRdb independently ran MiXCR on the 5' RACE reads; one entry per CDR3 protein. Here the sample spans 50,000 to 60,000 distinct CDR3 sequences, roughly 17% being singletons. V trimming: 5 bases; J trimming: 3 bases; junction bases outside the gene matches: 11. The germline V gene has CDR1 MNHEY and CDR2 SVGAGI. The CDR3 has 17 amino acids. This clonotype was seen only a few times. Healthy controls comprised blood bank volunteers in Maryland, USA. 2 million unsorted PBMCs were stored in RNAlater at -80 °C before RNA extraction.

The sequencing input was PBMCs. The chain employs TRBV6-5 and TRBJ2-1; 9 bases align to TRBD2. The TCR was taken from a man aged 55 to 70 in good health. The CDR3 DNA sequence: TGTGCCAGCAGTCGTAGCGGGAGCCCCCGGTTCTACAATGAGCAGTTCTTC. Protein product: CASSRSGSPRFYNEQFF.